The rows below give T cell receptor beta chains drawn from one sample of a study of persistence of HIV-infected CD4 T cells. These TCRs are of unknown antigen specificity. Assay: immunoSEQ multiplex PCR; the TCRdb copy retains only in-frame clones and omits some. The data contain around 48,000 clones, around 72% of them singletons. The sequencing used CD4+ T cells sorted from PBMCs after roughly 18-hour stimulation, collected from a patient who received antiretroviral therapy. Source of these receptors: an adult man with HIV who was CMV-seropositive. Both conserved end residues are part of each CDR3. Each record gives: CDR3 length, clone size, D gene, V gene, J gene, CDR3 protein, CDR3 DNA. A D gene is named only where the DNA matches it firmly. Rows may omit the clone size; those that give it use once, few, many or a size class.

15	few	.	TRBV4-3	TRBJ2-1	CASSQDRRPHNEQFF	TGCGCCAGCAGCCAAGATAGAAGGCCCCACAATGAGCAGTTCTTC
15	.	.	TRBV6-2/TRBV6-3	TRBJ2-1	CASSYSLWLTNEQFF	TGTGCCAGCAGTTACTCGTTGTGGCTAACAAATGAGCAGTTCTTC
13	.	.	TRBV5-5	TRBJ1-1	CASSFSVNTEAFF	TGTGCCAGCAGCTTCTCAGTGAACACTGAAGCTTTCTTT
17	.	TRBD1	TRBV7-2	TRBJ1-5	CASSLAPRTGGFQPQHF	TGTGCCAGCAGCTTAGCGCCGAGGACAGGGGGCTTTCAGCCCCAGCATTTT
11	medium-sized	.	TRBV20-1	TRBJ2-3	CSAAVRDTQYF	TGCAGTGCCGCCGTTCGGGATACGCAGTATTTT
14	.	TRBD1	TRBV6-5	TRBJ1-6	CASRPGQGDSPLHF	TGTGCCAGCAGGCCGGGACAGGGAGATTCACCCCTCCACTTT
16	.	TRBD1	TRBV10-3	TRBJ1-1	CAISEAYRGRNTEAFF	TGTGCCATCAGTGAGGCGTACAGGGGACGGAACACTGAAGCTTTCTTT
12	few	.	TRBV7-9	TRBJ1-2	CASSLGRDGYTF	TGTGCCAGCAGCTTAGGCAGGGATGGCTACACCTTC
12	few	.	TRBV18	TRBJ1-1	CASSRQDTEAFF	TGTGCCAGCTCACGCCAGGACACTGAAGCTTTCTTT
14	.	TRBD1	TRBV9	TRBJ1-1	CASSATTGGTEAFF	TGTGCCAGCAGCGCCACCACAGGGGGCACTGAAGCTTTCTTT
17	.	.	TRBV24-1	TRBJ2-5	CATSVYRRVRTVETQYF	TGTGCCACCAGTGTCTACCGGAGGGTGAGGACAGTCGAGACCCAGTACTTC
15	.	.	TRBV6-4	TRBJ2-3	CASSDRPGYTDTQYF	TGTGCCAGCAGTGACCGCCCGGGCTACACAGATACGCAGTATTTT
17	.	.	TRBV5-1	TRBJ2-3	CASSFNPGAGSTDTQYF	TGCGCCAGCAGCTTTAACCCAGGGGCGGGTAGCACAGATACGCAGTATTTT
14	.	TRBD1	TRBV19	TRBJ2-5	CASSISGGQETQYF	TGTGCCAGTAGTATTTCAGGGGGCCAAGAGACCCAGTACTTC
14	.	TRBD1	TRBV29-1	TRBJ1-2	CSASGQADNYGYTF	TGCAGCGCTTCAGGACAGGCCGATAACTATGGCTACACCTTC
13	.	.	TRBV7-9	TRBJ1-3	CASTITGSGTIYF	TGTGCCAGCACCATTACAGGGTCAGGCACCATATATTTT
14	.	.	TRBV19	TRBJ2-7	CASSIGAAAYEQYF	TGTGCCAGTAGTATAGGGGCAGCTGCCTACGAGCAGTACTTC
13	.	.	TRBV14	TRBJ1-5	CASSQNIGQPQHF	TGTGCCAGCAGCCAGAATATCGGGCAGCCCCAGCATTTT
15	few	TRBD1	TRBV19	TRBJ2-3	CASSIEGQATDTQYF	TGTGCCAGTAGTATAGAAGGACAGGCGACAGATACGCAGTATTTT
12	.	.	TRBV4-3	TRBJ2-3	CASSSMGVAPYF	TGCGCCAGCAGCTCAATGGGGGTTGCACCGTATTTT
14	.	.	TRBV11-2	TRBJ1-1	CASSLAGDRRVAFF	TGTGCCAGCAGCTTAGCGGGGGACCGTCGGGTAGCTTTCTTT
12	.	.	TRBV10-3	TRBJ2-7	CAIRGNGYEQYF	TGTGCCATCAGAGGGAACGGCTACGAGCAGTACTTC
12	.	.	TRBV5-1	TRBJ2-1	CASSLTGIEQFF	TGCGCCAGCAGCTTGACAGGGATTGAGCAGTTCTTC
14	.	.	TRBV18	TRBJ1-1	CASSPDGGLTEAFF	TGTGCCAGCTCACCAGATGGGGGGCTCACTGAAGCTTTCTTT
14	.	.	TRBV3-1/TRBV3-2	TRBJ2-3	CASSTGLQKSTQYF	TGTGCCAGCAGTACGGGACTTCAAAAATCTACGCAGTATTTT
15	.	TRBD2	TRBV24-1	TRBJ2-1	CATSDPGRGDNEQFF	TGTGCCACCAGTGATCCGGGGCGGGGGGACAATGAGCAGTTCTTC
15	.	.	TRBV14	TRBJ1-3	CASSLGQISGNTIYF	TGTGCCAGCAGCCTGGGACAAATCTCTGGAAACACCATATATTTT
14	.	TRBD1	TRBV7-2	TRBJ1-1	CASSLNRGATEAFF	TGTGCCAGCAGCTTGAACAGGGGGGCAACTGAAGCTTTCTTT
18	.	.	TRBV4-1	TRBJ1-1	CASSPGLALVGGNTEAFF	TGCGCCAGCAGCCCCGGGTTAGCGCTTGTAGGTGGGAACACTGAAGCTTTCTTT
14	.	.	TRBV6-6	TRBJ1-6	CASSYRTGNSPLHF	TGTGCCAGCAGTTACCGGACGGGGAATTCACCCCTCCACTTT
18	.	.	TRBV4-1	TRBJ2-1	CASSQDPGTFSSYNEQFF	TGCGCCAGCAGCCAAGATCCCGGGACTTTTAGCTCCTACAATGAGCAGTTCTTC
15	.	TRBD2	TRBV5-5	TRBJ2-1	CASSSGTSRVDEQFF	TGTGCCAGCAGTTCCGGGACTAGCCGAGTCGATGAGCAGTTCTTC
14	few	.	TRBV6-2/TRBV6-3	TRBJ2-7	CASSYLPVGYEQYF	TGTGCCAGCAGTTATCTCCCAGTTGGCTACGAGCAGTACTTC
13	.	.	TRBV3-1/TRBV3-2	TRBJ1-1	CASSQGLGSEAFF	TGTGCCAGCAGCCAAGGATTGGGGTCGGAAGCTTTCTTT
14	.	.	TRBV9	TRBJ1-6	CASSVTGSNSPLHF	TGTGCCAGCAGCGTAACCGGCTCGAATTCACCCCTCCACTTT
13	few	.	TRBV4-2	TRBJ2-5	CASSQGGQETQYF	TGTGCCAGCAGCCAAGGAGGGCAAGAGACCCAGTACTTC
15	.	.	TRBV19	TRBJ2-1	CASSRQLPFYNEQFF	TGTGCCAGTAGCCGACAGTTACCCTTCTACAATGAGCAGTTCTTC
15	few	TRBD1	TRBV11-1	TRBJ1-2	CASSLPGQGTAGYTF	TGTGCCAGCAGCCTTCCGGGACAGGGAACGGCTGGCTACACCTTC
15	few	TRBD2	TRBV27	TRBJ2-1	CASSSPTGGSNEQFF	TGTGCCAGCAGTTCCCCGACGGGAGGGTCAAATGAGCAGTTCTTC
14	.	.	TRBV30	TRBJ2-7	CAWSVQMGSYEQYF	TGTGCCTGGAGTGTACAGATGGGATCCTACGAGCAGTACTTC
15	.	TRBD2	TRBV6-2/TRBV6-3	TRBJ2-1	CASSYRTSGSNEQFF	TGTGCCAGCAGTTACCGGACTAGCGGGAGTAATGAGCAGTTCTTC
14	.	.	TRBV4-2	TRBJ2-5	CASSQPGPQETQYF	TGTGCCAGCAGCCAACCGGGACCCCAAGAGACCCAGTACTTC
11	.	.	TRBV12-3/TRBV12-4	TRBJ1-1	CASSLGGKAFF	TGTGCCAGCAGTTTGGGGGGCAAGGCTTTCTTT
14	once	.	TRBV6-6	TRBJ1-4	CASSYPTIWEKLFF	TGTGCCAGCAGTTACCCAACTATTTGGGAAAAACTGTTTTTT
15	.	TRBD2	TRBV4-2	TRBJ2-1	CASSPLAGSYNEQFF	TGTGCCAGCAGCCCTCTAGCGGGCTCCTACAATGAGCAGTTCTTC
17	.	TRBD1	TRBV3-1/TRBV3-2	TRBJ1-3	CASSPRGQYLSGNTIYF	TGTGCCAGCAGCCCAAGGGGACAGTACCTCTCTGGAAACACCATATATTTT
14	once	.	TRBV6-5	TRBJ1-1	CASSYLGLDTEAFF	TGTGCCAGCAGTTACCTCGGCCTGGACACTGAAGCTTTCTTT
15	.	.	TRBV2	TRBJ2-2	CASRLFTANTGELFF	TGTGCCAGCAGACTCTTCACGGCGAACACCGGGGAGCTGTTTTTT
14	.	TRBD1	TRBV6-5	TRBJ1-1	CASRSRGRWTEAFF	TGTGCCAGCAGGAGCAGGGGGCGATGGACTGAAGCTTTCTTT
13	.	.	TRBV10-2	TRBJ1-5	CASSEQDDQPQHF	TGCGCCAGCAGTGAACAGGACGATCAGCCCCAGCATTTT
15	.	.	TRBV7-2	TRBJ1-6	CASSLTREYNSPLHF	TGTGCCAGCAGCTTGACCAGGGAATACAATTCACCCCTCCACTTT
15	.	TRBD1	TRBV3-1/TRBV3-2	TRBJ2-1	CASSLRGGPYNEQFF	TGTGCCAGCAGCCTCCGAGGGGGCCCTTACAATGAGCAGTTCTTC
13	.	.	TRBV29-1	TRBJ1-5	CSVRDNYNQPQHF	TGCAGCGTTCGGGACAACTACAATCAGCCCCAGCATTTT
14	.	.	TRBV7-3	TRBJ2-2	CASRPGANTGELFF	TGTGCCAGCAGGCCAGGAGCGAACACCGGGGAGCTGTTTTTT
18	.	.	TRBV27	TRBJ1-6	CASSFMTGETIYNSPLHF	TGTGCCAGCAGCTTCATGACAGGAGAAACTATTTATAATTCACCCCTCCACTTT
15	.	.	TRBV6-2/TRBV6-3	TRBJ1-2	CASSLHRTANYGYTF	TGTGCCAGCAGTTTGCACCGGACAGCTAACTATGGCTACACCTTC
18	.	TRBD1	TRBV7-9	TRBJ2-5	CASSKFRDRFFPGETQYF	TGTGCCAGCAGTAAATTCCGGGACAGGTTTTTCCCAGGGGAGACCCAGTACTTC
12	.	.	TRBV3-1/TRBV3-2	TRBJ1-2	CASSQGGREATF	TGTGCCAGCAGCCAAGGCGGCAGGGAAGCGACCTTC
14	.	TRBD1	TRBV5-6	TRBJ1-2	CASSWDRVNYGYTF	TGTGCCAGCAGCTGGGACAGGGTAAACTATGGCTACACCTTC
15	.	TRBD2	TRBV20-1	TRBJ2-7	CSASFGLAGVREQYF	TGCAGTGCTAGTTTTGGACTAGCGGGAGTACGCGAGCAGTACTTC